This TCR beta chain derives from a study of cytomegalovirus exposure and HLA in healthy donors (dated by TCRdb to the late 2010s). Background for the entire study: According to a later analysis, one platform produced both the roughly 130 validation repertoires and the 730 or so repertoires of the first cohort. The study was designed to test whether signatures of past pathogen exposure could be identified by cataloging public T cell receptors. In addition to the first cohort of roughly 700 subjects, a separate validation cohort of 130 or so different subjects was used. To predict cytomegalovirus infection status, the study combined high-throughput TCR immunosequencing, statistical association of individual TCRs with disease status, and machine learning. What the authors observed across the whole study: The study listed 164 TCR beta chains as associated with cytomegalovirus. Across donors, most TCR sequences were observed very rarely, whereas some public TCRs were present in many individuals. In vitro tests confirmed that a few of the cytomegalovirus-associated TCR beta chains recognize cytomegalovirus antigens. The classifier was reported to diagnose cytomegalovirus status with high specificity and sensitivity in both the original and validation cohorts. A later analysis found that TCRs clustered in the first cohort also tended to co-occur in the roughly 120 validation repertoires, with approximately 95% of cluster scores above 0. It was suggested by the authors that the approach could potentially be generalized to other disease states and immunological phenotypes. All 130 or so repertoires were used to score co-occurrence in the validation cohort in a later analysis, because that analysis had no HLA typing for the cohort.

In the case of this clone: Its antigen is currently not known. Qualities for individual bases were not recorded, and no much larger clone is one base off.

The donors were included in the validation cohort of 100 to 150 subjects, a group kept apart from the roughly 670-subject first cohort. Receptors were amplified or captured by the immunoSEQ multiplex PCR assay. In the authors' own workflow: A statistical classification framework was built for diagnosing cytomegalovirus status from the catalog of TCR beta chain sequences. Held by TCRdb, this immuneACCESS table contains in-frame sequences only and omits some clones. Under half of the omission traces to an unresolved V gene where checked; the cause of the rest is unknown. Clone size and V and J calls were adopted from that table, with D and trimming inferred from the DNA. This sample is represented by 78,000 or so clones; around 96% of them were singletons. The ten largest clonotypes hold 1.5% to 2% of the sample. The sequence was collected from a man younger than 35 in good health and CMV-seropositive. The sequenced material came from PBMCs.

CDR3 region: CASSLAGPRGTGELFF. The sequenced DNA: TGTGCCAGCAGCTTAGCCGGACCGAGGGGGACCGGGGAGCTGTTTTTT. Recombination connected TRBV7-8 to TRBJ2-2; a tentative D match to TRBD1 spans 6 bases. The CDR3 holds 16 amino acids from the cysteine to the phenylalanine. The sequence is cut down to CDR3 DNA, 48 bases in frame from base 1. The germline ends are 13 bases apart after V is trimmed by 0 bases and J by 5 bases. In the germline V gene, CDR1 corresponds to SGHVS and CDR2 to FQNEAQ.